Sequencing of this T cell receptor beta chain was carried out in a study of glioma-infiltrating T cells. At the level of the study: Sequencing aimed for about 4.5- to 10-fold coverage of approximately 990,000 peripheral T cells.

TCR alpha and beta CDR3 regions were amplified from RNA using iRepertoire nested multiplex PCR. TCRdb itself ran the multiplex PCR reads through MiXCR, one entry per CDR3 protein. The sample has 400,000 or so distinct CDR3 sequences, about 40% seen once. Overall study findings and caveats: Patients with low tissue-blood divergence carried a signature set of shared blood CDR3 motifs.

As regards this clonotype: The antigen remains unidentified. Relative to the germline gene, one junction end is altered; a read error may explain this.

Germline V lookup: CDR1 SNHLY, CDR2 FYNNEI. The CDR3 loop spans 11 amino acids. The sequence was obtained from a human donor with low-grade glioma or glioblastoma, undergoing nonglioma brain surgery, or in good health (not recorded which). The sample taken for sequencing was glioma tissue, nonneoplastic brain tissue, or PBMCs (not recorded which). The V call is TRBV2, the J call TRBJ1-5; D remains unclear. CDR3 coding DNA: TGTTCCAGCAGTAGCAATCAGCCCCAGCATTTT. Translation: CSSSSNQPQHF.